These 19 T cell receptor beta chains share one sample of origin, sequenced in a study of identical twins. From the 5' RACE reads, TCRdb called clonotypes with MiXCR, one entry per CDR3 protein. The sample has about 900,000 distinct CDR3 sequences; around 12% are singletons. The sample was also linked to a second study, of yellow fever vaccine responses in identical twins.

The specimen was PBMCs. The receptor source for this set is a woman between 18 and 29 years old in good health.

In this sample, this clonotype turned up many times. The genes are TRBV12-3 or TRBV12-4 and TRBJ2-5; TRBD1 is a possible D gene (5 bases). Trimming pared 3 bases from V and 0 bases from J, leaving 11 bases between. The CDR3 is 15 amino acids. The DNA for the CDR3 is TGTGCCAGCAGTTTGAGTCGGACATACCAAGAGACCCAGTACTTC. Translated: CASSLSRTYQETQYF.

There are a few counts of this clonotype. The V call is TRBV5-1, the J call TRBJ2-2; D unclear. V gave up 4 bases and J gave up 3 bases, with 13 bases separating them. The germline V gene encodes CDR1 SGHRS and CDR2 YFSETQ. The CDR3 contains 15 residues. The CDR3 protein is CASSPPNRDTGELFF. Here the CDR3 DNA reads TGCGCCAGCAGCCCCCCTAACAGAGACACCGGGGAGCTGTTTTTT.

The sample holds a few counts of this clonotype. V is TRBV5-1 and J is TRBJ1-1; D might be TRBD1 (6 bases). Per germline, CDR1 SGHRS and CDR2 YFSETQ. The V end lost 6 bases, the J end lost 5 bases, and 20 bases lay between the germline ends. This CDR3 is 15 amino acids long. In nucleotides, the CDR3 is TGCGCCAGCATCATAACCCGGGGGGGCAGGACTGAAGCTTTCTTT. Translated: CASIITRGGRTEAFF.

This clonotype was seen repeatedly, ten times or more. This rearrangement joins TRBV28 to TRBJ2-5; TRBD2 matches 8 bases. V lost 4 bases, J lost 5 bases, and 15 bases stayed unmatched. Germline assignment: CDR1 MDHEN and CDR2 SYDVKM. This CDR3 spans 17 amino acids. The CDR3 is CASSSTRGAGELETQYF. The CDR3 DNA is TGTGCCAGCAGTTCTACGCGAGGAGCGGGAGAACTGGAGACCCAGTACTTC.

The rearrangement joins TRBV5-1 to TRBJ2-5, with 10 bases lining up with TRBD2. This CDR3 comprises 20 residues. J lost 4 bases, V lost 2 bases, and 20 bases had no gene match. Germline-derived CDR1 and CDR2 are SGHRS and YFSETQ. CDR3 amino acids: CASSLPSSGGAHGDSETQYF. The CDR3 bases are TGCGCCAGCAGCTTACCTTCGAGCGGGGGGGCTCATGGGGATTCAGAGACCCAGTACTTC.

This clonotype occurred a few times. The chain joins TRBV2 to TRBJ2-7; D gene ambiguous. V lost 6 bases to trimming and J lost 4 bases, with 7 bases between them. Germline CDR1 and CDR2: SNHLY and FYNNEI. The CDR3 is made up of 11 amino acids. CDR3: CASRGKYEQYV. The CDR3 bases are TGTGCCAGCAGGGGGAAGTACGAGCAGTACGTC.

The CDR3 here is CSVGDPRGNTGELFF. In DNA, the CDR3 is TGCAGCGTTGGGGACCCCAGGGGTAACACCGGGGAGCTGTTTTTT. The chain links TRBV29-1 to TRBJ2-2; D might be TRBD1 (6 bases). Germline V gene data show CDR1 as SQVTM and CDR2 as ANQGSEA. V dropped 4 bases and J dropped 2 bases, with 14 bases sitting between them. CDR3 length equals 15 residues.

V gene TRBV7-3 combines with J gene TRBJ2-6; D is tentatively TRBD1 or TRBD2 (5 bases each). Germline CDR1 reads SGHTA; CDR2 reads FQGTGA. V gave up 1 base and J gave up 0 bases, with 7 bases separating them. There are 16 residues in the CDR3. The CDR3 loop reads CASSLKGSSGANVLTF. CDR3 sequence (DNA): TGTGCCAGCAGCTTAAAGGGGAGCTCTGGGGCCAACGTCCTGACTTTC.

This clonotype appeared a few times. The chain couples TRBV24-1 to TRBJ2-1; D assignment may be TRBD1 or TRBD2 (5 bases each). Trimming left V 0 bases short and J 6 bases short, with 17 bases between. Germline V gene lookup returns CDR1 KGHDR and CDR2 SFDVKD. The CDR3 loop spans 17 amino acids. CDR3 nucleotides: TGTGCCACCAGTGATTTGGCAAGGGCCGGTGGGGGCAATGAGCAGTTCTTC. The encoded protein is CATSDLARAGGGNEQFF.

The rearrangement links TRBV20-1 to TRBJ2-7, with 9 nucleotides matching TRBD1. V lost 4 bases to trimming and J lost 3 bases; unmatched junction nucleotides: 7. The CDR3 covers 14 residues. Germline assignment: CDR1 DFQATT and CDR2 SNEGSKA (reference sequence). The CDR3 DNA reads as TGCAGTGCTAAAACCGGGACAGGGATCTACGAGCAGTACGTC. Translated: CSAKTGTGIYEQYV.

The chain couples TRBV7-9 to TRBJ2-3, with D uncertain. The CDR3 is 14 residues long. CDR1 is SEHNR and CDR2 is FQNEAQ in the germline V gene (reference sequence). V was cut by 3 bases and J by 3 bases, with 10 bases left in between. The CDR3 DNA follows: TGTGCCAGCAGCTTCGAGAAATTGACAGATACGCAGTATTTT. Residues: CASSFEKLTDTQYF.

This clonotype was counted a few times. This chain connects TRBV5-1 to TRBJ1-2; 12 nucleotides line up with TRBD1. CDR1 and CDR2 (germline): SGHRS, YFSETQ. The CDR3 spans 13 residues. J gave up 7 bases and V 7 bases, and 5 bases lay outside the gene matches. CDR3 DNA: TGCGCCAGCGGGGACAGGGGGCCTAGTGGCTACACCTTC. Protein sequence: CASGDRGPSGYTF.

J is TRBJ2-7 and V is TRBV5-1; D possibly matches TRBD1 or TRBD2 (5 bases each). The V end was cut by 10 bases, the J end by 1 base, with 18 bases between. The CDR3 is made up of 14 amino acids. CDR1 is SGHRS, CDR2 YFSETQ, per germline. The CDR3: CASSPGAISYEQYF. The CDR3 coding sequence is TGCGCCTCATCCCCCGGGGCCATATCCTACGAGCAGTACTTC. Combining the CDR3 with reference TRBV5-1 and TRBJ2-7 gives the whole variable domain KAGVTQTPRYLIKTRGQQVTLSCSPISGHRSVSWYQQTPGQGLQFLFEYFSETQRNKGNFPGRFSGRQFSNSRSEMNVSTLELGDSALYLCASSPGAISYEQYFGPGTRLTVT.

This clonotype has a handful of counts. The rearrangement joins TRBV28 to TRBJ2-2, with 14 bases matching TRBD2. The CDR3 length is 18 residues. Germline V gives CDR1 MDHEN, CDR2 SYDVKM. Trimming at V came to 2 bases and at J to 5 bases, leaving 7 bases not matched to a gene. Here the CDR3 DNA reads TGTGCCAGCAGTTTAGGGGGAGGACTAGCGGGAGGAACCGGGGAGCTGTTTTTT. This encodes CASSLGGGLAGGTGELFF.

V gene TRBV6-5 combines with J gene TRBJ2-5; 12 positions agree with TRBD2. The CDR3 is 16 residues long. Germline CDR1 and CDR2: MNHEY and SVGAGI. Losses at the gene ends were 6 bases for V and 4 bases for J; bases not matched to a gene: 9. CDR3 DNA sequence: TGTGCCAGCAGCTACGGGACTAGCGGGTTTGGAGAGACCCAGTACTTC. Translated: CASSYGTSGFGETQYF.

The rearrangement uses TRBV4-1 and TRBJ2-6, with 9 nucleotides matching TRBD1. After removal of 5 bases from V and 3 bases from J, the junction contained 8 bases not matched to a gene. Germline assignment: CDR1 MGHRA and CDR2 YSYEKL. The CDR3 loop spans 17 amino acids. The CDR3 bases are TGCGCCAGCAGCAGGGGACAGGGTCTGATTGGGGCCAACGTCCTGACTTTC. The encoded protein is CASSRGQGLIGANVLTF.

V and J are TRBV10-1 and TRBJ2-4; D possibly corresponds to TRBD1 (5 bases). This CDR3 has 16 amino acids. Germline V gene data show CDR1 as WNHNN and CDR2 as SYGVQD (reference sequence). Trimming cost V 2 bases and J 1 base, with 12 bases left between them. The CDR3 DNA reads TGCGCCAGCAGTGAGACAGGTTCCAGGGCCAAAAACATTCAGTACTTC. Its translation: CASSETGSRAKNIQYF.

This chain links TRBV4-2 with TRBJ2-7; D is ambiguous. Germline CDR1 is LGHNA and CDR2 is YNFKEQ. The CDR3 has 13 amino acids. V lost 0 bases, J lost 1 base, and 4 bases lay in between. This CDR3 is CASSQDGSYEQYF. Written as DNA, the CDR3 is TGTGCCAGCAGCCAAGATGGATCCTACGAGCAGTACTTC.

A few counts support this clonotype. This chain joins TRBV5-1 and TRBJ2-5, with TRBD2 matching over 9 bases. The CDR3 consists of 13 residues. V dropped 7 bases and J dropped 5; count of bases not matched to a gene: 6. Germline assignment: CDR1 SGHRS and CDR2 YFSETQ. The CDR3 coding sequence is TGCGCCAGCGATAGCGGGAGTGATGAGACCCAGTACTTC. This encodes CASDSGSDETQYF. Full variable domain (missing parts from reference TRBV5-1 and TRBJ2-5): KAGVTQTPRYLIKTRGQQVTLSCSPISGHRSVSWYQQTPGQGLQFLFEYFSETQRNKGNFPGRFSGRQFSNSRSEMNVSTLELGDSALYLCASDSGSDETQYFGPGTRLLVL.